The 19 T cell receptor beta chains below come from one sample, sequenced in a study of T cell responses to AZD1222 COVID-19 vaccine. Repertoires were generated with immunoSEQ multiplex PCR, while TCRdb's copy carries only in-frame clones and drops some. Of roughly 100,000 clones in the sample, 70% to 90% were seen once. Sample: peripheral blood, taken on day 0 of AZD1222 vaccination. These receptors all come from an adult in good health.

The chain links TRBV5-1 to TRBJ1-6; 7 positions match TRBD1. The CDR3 length is 18 residues. The V gene end was trimmed by 0 bases and the J gene end by 1 base; junction bases not matched to a gene: 7. Germline V CDR1 and CDR2: SGHRS, YFSETQ. The CDR3 reads CASSLGTGGISYNSPLHF. In DNA, the CDR3 is TGCGCCAGCAGCTTGGGGACAGGCGGGATATCCTATAATTCACCCCTCCACTTT.

This chain links TRBV7-2 with TRBJ1-5, with D perhaps matching TRBD1 (5 bases). V was clipped by 5 bases and J by 6 bases, with 20 bases between them. The CDR3 has 16 residues. The germline V gene has CDR1 SGHTA and CDR2 FQGNSA. The CDR3 bases are TGTGCCAGCAGCCTCAACGATCGGCCAGGGACTCAGCCCCAGCATTTT. This sequence encodes CASSLNDRPGTQPQHF.

This chain connects TRBV6-5 to TRBJ1-5; D possibly corresponds to TRBD1 (6 bases). The CDR3 loop spans 14 amino acids. Per germline, CDR1 MNHEY and CDR2 SVGAGI. V lost 5 bases and J lost 4, with 12 bases in between. CDR3 amino acids: CASSRTAFNQPQHF. The CDR3 region has the DNA TGTGCCAGCAGTCGGACAGCTTTTAATCAGCCCCAGCATTTT.

V gene TRBV20-1 combines with J gene TRBJ1-2, with D tentatively TRBD1 (5 bases). The V gene lost 3 bases and the J gene lost 8 bases, with 10 bases spanning the gap. The CDR3 is 11 residues long. CDR1 and CDR2 from the germline V gene are DFQATT and SNEGSKA (reference sequence). The CDR3 nucleotides read TGCAGTGCTAGGTGGGGACGCGGCTACACCTTC. This gives the protein CSARWGRGYTF.

This clone was seen only once. This chain connects TRBV27 to TRBJ1-3; D gene ambiguous. Germline V gene data show CDR1 as MNHEY and CDR2 as SMNVEV (reference sequence). V gave up 0 bases and J gave up 3 bases, with 9 bases separating them. The CDR3 extends over 15 amino acids. CDR3 loop: CASSLSYGYGNTIYF. The CDR3 DNA reads TGTGCCAGCAGTTTATCTTACGGGTATGGAAACACCATATATTTT.

The J gene is TRBJ1-4, the V gene TRBV7-9; 10 bases agree with TRBD1. This CDR3 spans 19 amino acids. Unmatched junction bases numbered 19, after V lost 5 bases and J lost 7 bases. CDR1 and CDR2 from the germline V gene are SEHNR and FQNEAQ (reference sequence). The DNA for the CDR3 is TGTGCCAGCAGCCCAGCTGGGACAGGGGTTTGGGAAGAGGGTGAAAAACTGTTTTTT. It yields the protein CASSPAGTGVWEEGEKLFF.

The CDR3 DNA follows: TGTGCCAGCAACTCCGGGACCTACATTCAGTACTTC. Translation: CASNSGTYIQYF. J is TRBJ2-4 and V is TRBV7-9, with D tentatively TRBD1 or TRBD2 (5 bases each). This CDR3 spans 12 amino acids. V lost 7 bases and J 8 bases, leaving 12 bases between the germline ends. CDR1 SEHNR and CDR2 FQNEAQ come from the germline V gene (reference sequence).

The rearrangement links TRBV7-9 to TRBJ2-3; D gene ambiguous. V lost 4 bases, J lost 2 bases, and 22 bases lay in between. The CDR3 runs to 18 residues. CDR1 is SEHNR and CDR2 is FQNEAQ in the germline V gene (reference sequence). CDR3 sequence reads: CASSSSTAAHPLTDTQYF. In nucleotides, the CDR3 is TGTGCCAGCAGCTCGTCCACGGCGGCACATCCTCTCACAGATACGCAGTATTTT.

The chain employs TRBV12-3 or TRBV12-4 and TRBJ1-1; 8 nucleotides line up with TRBD1. J lost 4 bases, V lost 5 bases, and 3 bases had no gene match. The length of the CDR3 is 13 residues. The CDR3: CASSTTGGTEAFF. The CDR3 region has the DNA TGTGCCAGCAGTACAACAGGGGGCACTGAAGCTTTCTTT.

This clone has a single count. The CDR3 DNA follows: TGTGCCAGCAGCTTTGATACACAGCCCCAGCATTTT. Its translation is CASSFDTQPQHF. This chain links TRBV7-2 with TRBJ1-5; D not resolved. Germline-derived CDR1 and CDR2 are SGHTA and FQGNSA. V was clipped by 3 bases and J by 7 bases, with 7 bases between them. CDR3 length: 12 amino acids.

This rearrangement joins TRBV9 to TRBJ1-1; 7 positions match TRBD1. CDR1 is SGDLS and CDR2 is YYNGEE in the germline V gene. CDR3 length: 15 amino acids. V shed 0 bases, J shed 6 bases, and the junction held 8 bases outside the gene matches. CDR3 sequence reads: CASSVGGAQGAEAFF. The CDR3 region has the DNA TGTGCCAGCAGCGTAGGTGGGGCGCAGGGGGCTGAAGCTTTCTTT.

The chain combines TRBV7-2 with TRBJ1-2, with TRBD1 identical over 7 bases. The germline gives CDR1 SGHTA, CDR2 FQGNSA. CDR3 size: 15 residues. J gave up 2 bases and V 5 bases, and 8 bases lay outside the gene matches. CDR3 residues: CASSPVGGQNYGYTF. The DNA of the CDR3 is TGTGCCAGCAGCCCCGTAGGGGGACAGAACTATGGCTACACCTTC.

This clone showed up just a few times. V gene TRBV29-1 combines with J gene TRBJ2-3; possibly TRBD1 for D (6 bases). Germline assignment: CDR1 SQVTM and CDR2 ANQGSEA. The CDR3 extends over 13 amino acids. Trimming removed 3 bases at V and 3 bases at J, with 10 bases between. CDR3 sequence (DNA): TGCAGCGTTGACGAGGGGGTTACAGATACGCAGTATTTT. Residues: CSVDEGVTDTQYF.

V is TRBV6-1 and J is TRBJ1-1; 8 positions match TRBD1. The junction had 2 bases not matched to a gene; V was cut back by 2 bases and J by 3 bases. The CDR3 is 14 residues long. Germline V gene sequence: CDR1 MNHNS, CDR2 SASEGT. CDR3 sequence reads: CASSETGGYTEAFF. CDR3 nucleotides: TGTGCCAGCAGTGAAACAGGGGGGTACACTGAAGCTTTCTTT.

V is TRBV12-3 or TRBV12-4 and J is TRBJ1-1, with a possible D match to TRBD1 (6 bases). The CDR3 runs 13 residues. Trimming cost V 3 bases and J 11 bases, with 16 bases left between them. CDR3 in DNA: TGTGCCAGCAGTTTCCGGGGGCCAAATGAGGCTTTCTTT. It translates to CASSFRGPNEAFF.

The chain has TRBV19 and TRBJ1-4; D unclear. Looked up from germline, CDR1 is LNHDA and CDR2 is SQIVND (reference sequence). Trimming took off 5 bases at V and 3 bases at J, with 16 bases between the two ends. The length of the CDR3 is 16 residues. The CDR3 DNA follows: TGTGCCAGTAGTGCGAGGGATTGGTATGCTAATGAAAAACTGTTTTTT. Residues: CASSARDWYANEKLFF.

The rearrangement joins TRBV20-1 to TRBJ1-1; D possibly corresponds to TRBD1 (5 bases). This CDR3 comprises 14 residues. In germline, CDR1 is DFQATT, CDR2 SNEGSKA (reference sequence). V was shortened by 3 bases and J by 6 bases, with 17 bases between the two germline ends. The CDR3 nucleotides are TGCAGTGCTAGTTCGGCAGGGAGGCTTGCTGAAGCTTTCTTT. Translated, it gives CSASSAGRLAEAFF.

V gene TRBV13 combines with J gene TRBJ2-1; tentatively, D is TRBD1 (8 bases). The germline gives CDR1 PRHDT, CDR2 FYEKMQ (reference sequence). This CDR3 is built from 15 residues. V lost 5 bases, J lost 5 bases, and 16 bases lay in between. The CDR3 DNA reads as TGTGCCAGCAGCGAACGGACAGGGAGGGACAATGAGCAGTTCTTC. As protein: CASSERTGRDNEQFF.

This chain links TRBV6-5 with TRBJ1-1; D is possibly TRBD1 (6 bases). The V gene lost 6 bases and the J gene lost 1 base, with 15 bases spanning the gap. The CDR3 runs 15 residues. Looked up from germline, CDR1 is MNHEY and CDR2 is SVGAGI. CDR3 nucleotide sequence: TGTGCCAGCAGCGCCCGGACAGTTGGGAACACTGAAGCTTTCTTT. It codes for CASSARTVGNTEAFF.